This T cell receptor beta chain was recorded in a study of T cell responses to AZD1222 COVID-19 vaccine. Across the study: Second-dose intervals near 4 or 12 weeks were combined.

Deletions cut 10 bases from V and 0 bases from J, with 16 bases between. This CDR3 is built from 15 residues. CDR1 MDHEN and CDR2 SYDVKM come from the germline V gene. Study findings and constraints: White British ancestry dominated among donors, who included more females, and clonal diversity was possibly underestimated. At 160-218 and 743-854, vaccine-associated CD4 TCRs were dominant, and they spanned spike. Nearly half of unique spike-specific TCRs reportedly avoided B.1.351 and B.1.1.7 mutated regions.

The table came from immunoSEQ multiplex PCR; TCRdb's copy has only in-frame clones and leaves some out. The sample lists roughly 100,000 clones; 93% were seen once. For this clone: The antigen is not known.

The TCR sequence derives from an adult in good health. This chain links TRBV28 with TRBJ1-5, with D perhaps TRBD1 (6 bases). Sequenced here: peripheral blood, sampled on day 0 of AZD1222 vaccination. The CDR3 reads CATTFRGNSNQPQHF. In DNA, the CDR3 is TGTGCCACCACTTTCAGGGGAAATAGCAATCAGCCCCAGCATTTT.